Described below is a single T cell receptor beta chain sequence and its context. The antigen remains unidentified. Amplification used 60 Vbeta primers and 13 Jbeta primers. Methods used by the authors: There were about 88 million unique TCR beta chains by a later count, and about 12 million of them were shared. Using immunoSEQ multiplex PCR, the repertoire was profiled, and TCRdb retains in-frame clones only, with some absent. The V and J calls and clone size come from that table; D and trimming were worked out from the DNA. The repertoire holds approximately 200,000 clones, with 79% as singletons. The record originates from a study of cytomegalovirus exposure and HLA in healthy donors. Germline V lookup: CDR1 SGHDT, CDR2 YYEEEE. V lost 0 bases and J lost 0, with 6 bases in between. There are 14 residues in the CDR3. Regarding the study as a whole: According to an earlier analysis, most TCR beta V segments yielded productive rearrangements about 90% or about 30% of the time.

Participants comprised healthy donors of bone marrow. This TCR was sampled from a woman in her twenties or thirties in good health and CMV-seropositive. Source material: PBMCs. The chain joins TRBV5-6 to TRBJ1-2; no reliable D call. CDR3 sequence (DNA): TGTGCCAGCAGCTTGGCCAGTCCTAACTATGGCTACACCTTC. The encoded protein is CASSLASPNYGYTF.